This record looks at one TCR beta chain sequence and its context. What it recognizes is unknown. This CDR3 is built from 13 residues. The V end was cut by 10 bases, the J end by 2 bases, with 13 bases between. Germline CDR1 LNHDA, CDR2 SQIVND (reference sequence). Unique molecular identifiers were incorporated into the prepared TCRbeta library. TCRdb reprocessed the PCR reads via MiXCR and lists one record per CDR3 protein. The table shows fewer than 500,000 distinct CDR3 sequences, with 43% occurring only once. The sample is drawn from a study of T-cell reconstitution after alpha-beta-depleted transplantation in children. Findings and caveats of the study: By about two months after transplant, alpha-beta T cells reportedly arose from several hundred graft clones that had expanded. A year post-transplant, T-cell counts and diversity derived mostly from newly produced T cells. Certain patients had high TCRbeta diversity at day 60, and it came from recipient T cells and thymic progenitors that survived.

This TCR came from a girl aged 2-10 years with aplastic anemia, due to receive a stem cell transplant. Here the sequenced sample was PBMCs, taken before TCRalphabeta/CD19-depleted stem cell transplant. V usage is TRBV19 and J usage is TRBJ2-3; tentative D call: TRBD2 (6 bases). CDR3 loop: CATGGETTDTQYF. The DNA for the CDR3 is TGTGCCACTGGCGGGGAGACCACAGATACGCAGTATTTT.